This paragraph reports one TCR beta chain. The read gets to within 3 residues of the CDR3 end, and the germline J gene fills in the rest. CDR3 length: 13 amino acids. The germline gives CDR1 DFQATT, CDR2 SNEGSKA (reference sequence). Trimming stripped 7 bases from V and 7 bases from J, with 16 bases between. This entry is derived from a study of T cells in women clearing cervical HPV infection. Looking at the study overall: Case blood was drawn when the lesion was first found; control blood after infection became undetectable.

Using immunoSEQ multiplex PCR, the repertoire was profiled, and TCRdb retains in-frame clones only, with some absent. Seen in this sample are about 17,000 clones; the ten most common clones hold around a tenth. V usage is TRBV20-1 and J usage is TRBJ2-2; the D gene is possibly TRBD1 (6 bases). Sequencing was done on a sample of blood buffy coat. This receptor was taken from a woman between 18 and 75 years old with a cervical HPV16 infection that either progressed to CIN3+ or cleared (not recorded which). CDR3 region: CSVYRELSGELFF. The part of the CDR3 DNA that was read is TGCAGTGTCTACAGGGAATTGAGCGGGGAG.